The rows below give T cell receptor beta chains drawn from one sample of a study of blood T cell repertoires in COVID-19. This table comes from immunoSEQ multiplex PCR, and its TCRdb copy is limited to in-frame clones, with some not included. The top ten clones hold approximately 10% of a sample with about 150,000 clones, more than 70% of them seen once. Sequencing used peripheral blood. Every receptor here comes from a woman older than 75 with active or convalescent COVID-19. Each CDR3 is given with its conserved first and last residue. Each record gives: D gene, V gene, J gene, clone size, CDR3 protein, CDR3 DNA. The D gene is left open where the match is weak. Not all rows give a size; the values are once, few, many and, for expanded clones, a class.

D: -
V: TRBV9
J: TRBJ1-1
size: -
CDR3: CASSQGMNTEAFF
DNA: TGTGCCAGCAGTCAGGGAATGAACACTGAAGCTTTCTTT

D: -
V: TRBV5-4
J: TRBJ1-1
size: -
CDR3: CASIEGRTDQAFF
DNA: TGTGCCAGCATTGAGGGAAGGACCGATCAAGCTTTCTTT

D: -
V: TRBV6-2/TRBV6-3
J: TRBJ1-1
size: -
CDR3: CASSPQLRGNTEAFF
DNA: TGTGCCAGCAGTCCCCAGTTAAGGGGTAACACTGAAGCTTTCTTT

D: -
V: TRBV10-3
J: TRBJ1-4
size: -
CDR3: CATQGASEEKLFF
DNA: TGTGCCACGCAGGGCGCATCCGAAGAAAAACTGTTTTTT

D: TRBD2
V: TRBV28
J: TRBJ2-7
size: -
CDR3: CASTLSGRAYEQYF
DNA: TGTGCCAGCACCCTTAGCGGGAGGGCGTACGAGCAGTACTTC

D: TRBD2
V: TRBV6-5
J: TRBJ2-1
size: few
CDR3: CASTRVAGNNEQFF
DNA: TGTGCCAGCACGAGGGTAGCGGGCAACAATGAGCAGTTCTTC

D: TRBD2
V: TRBV10-2
J: TRBJ2-1
size: -
CDR3: CASSGLAGGPDEQFF
DNA: TGCGCCAGCAGTGGGTTAGCGGGAGGGCCTGATGAGCAGTTCTTC

D: -
V: TRBV5-1
J: TRBJ2-1
size: -
CDR3: CASSFTGEQFF
DNA: TGCGCCAGCAGCTTTACAGGGGAGCAGTTCTTC

D: -
V: TRBV11-3
J: TRBJ2-2
size: -
CDR3: CASSLGPGELFF
DNA: TGTGCCAGCAGCTTAGGGCCCGGGGAGCTGTTTTTT

D: -
V: TRBV19
J: TRBJ1-2
size: -
CDR3: CASSIVGQIGPYGYTF
DNA: TGTGCCAGTAGTATAGTCGGACAGATTGGGCCCTATGGCTACACCTTC

D: -
V: TRBV5-6
J: TRBJ2-7
size: -
CDR3: CASSLRGTSRSYEQYF
DNA: TGTGCCAGCAGCTTGCGCGGTACATCCCGATCCTACGAGCAGTACTTC

D: TRBD2
V: TRBV3-1/TRBV3-2
J: TRBJ2-2
size: once
CDR3: CASSQVLAGANTGELFF
DNA: TGTGCCAGCAGCCAAGTCTTGGCGGGGGCGAACACCGGGGAGCTGTTTTTT

D: TRBD1
V: TRBV28
J: TRBJ2-1
size: -
CDR3: CASSSPGTGDNEQFF
DNA: TGTGCCAGCAGTTCCCCCGGGACAGGGGACAATGAGCAGTTCTTC

D: -
V: TRBV5-5
J: TRBJ2-6
size: -
CDR3: CASSTGLSSGANVLTF
DNA: TGTGCCAGCAGTACAGGGCTAAGCTCTGGGGCCAACGTCCTGACTTTC

D: -
V: TRBV18
J: TRBJ2-3
size: once
CDR3: CASSPTSAGERGAQYF
DNA: TGTGCCAGCTCTCCCACGTCCGCTGGGGAACGGGGTGCGCAGTATTTT

D: -
V: TRBV29-1
J: TRBJ2-2
size: -
CDR3: CSVEDRTGELFF
DNA: TGCAGCGTTGAAGACAGAACCGGGGAGCTGTTTTTT

D: TRBD2
V: TRBV7-2
J: TRBJ2-1
size: -
CDR3: CASSPRVSGDEQFF
DNA: TGTGCCAGCAGCCCCCGGGTTAGCGGGGATGAGCAGTTCTTC

D: -
V: TRBV5-1
J: TRBJ2-6
size: -
CDR3: CASSLDRASGANVLTF
DNA: TGCGCCAGCAGCTTGGACAGGGCTTCTGGGGCCAACGTCCTGACTTTC

D: -
V: TRBV5-1
J: TRBJ2-7
size: -
CDR3: CASSLSGPGYEQYF
DNA: TGCGCCAGCAGCTTAAGCGGACCCGGGTACGAGCAGTACTTC

D: TRBD1
V: TRBV28
J: TRBJ1-5
size: -
CDR3: CASTEGQGAGEPQHF
DNA: TGTGCCAGCACCGAGGGACAGGGGGCCGGAGAGCCCCAGCATTTT

D: -
V: TRBV18
J: TRBJ2-1
size: -
CDR3: CASSPLTVGVSYNEQFF
DNA: TGTGCCAGCTCACCACTTACTGTGGGAGTCTCGTACAATGAGCAGTTCTTC

D: -
V: TRBV5-1
J: TRBJ1-1
size: -
CDR3: CASSQGTLAEAFF
DNA: TGCGCCAGCAGCCAGGGGACACTAGCTGAAGCTTTCTTT

D: -
V: TRBV6-5
J: TRBJ1-2
size: -
CDR3: CASRTEIYGYTF
DNA: TGTGCCAGCCGGACAGAAATTTATGGCTACACCTTC

D: TRBD2
V: TRBV7-9
J: TRBJ2-1
size: -
CDR3: CASSLGGLAGGEYRDEQFF
DNA: TGTGCCAGCAGCTTAGGAGGGCTAGCGGGAGGCGAATATCGGGATGAGCAGTTCTTC

D: -
V: TRBV7-3
J: TRBJ2-2
size: -
CDR3: CASSVNRETGELFF
DNA: TGTGCCAGCAGCGTAAACCGTGAGACCGGGGAGCTGTTTTTT

D: -
V: TRBV3-1/TRBV3-2
J: TRBJ1-1
size: few
CDR3: CASSLEANTEAFF
DNA: TGTGCCAGCAGCCTAGAGGCGAACACTGAAGCTTTCTTT